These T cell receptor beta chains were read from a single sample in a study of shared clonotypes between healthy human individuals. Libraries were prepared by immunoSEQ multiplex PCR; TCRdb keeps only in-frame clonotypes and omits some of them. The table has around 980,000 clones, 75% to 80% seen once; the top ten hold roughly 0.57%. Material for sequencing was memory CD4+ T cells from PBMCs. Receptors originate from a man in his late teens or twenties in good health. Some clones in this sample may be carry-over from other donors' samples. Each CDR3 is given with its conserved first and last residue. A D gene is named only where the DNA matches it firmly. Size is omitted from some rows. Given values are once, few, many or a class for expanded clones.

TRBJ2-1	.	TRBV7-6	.	TGTGCCAGCAGCACAACAGGGGGGGATAATGTTAATGAGCAGTTCTTC	CASSTTGGDNVNEQFF
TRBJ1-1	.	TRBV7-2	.	TGTGCCAGCAGCGCGGACAAGAACACTGAAGCTTTCTTT	CASSADKNTEAFF
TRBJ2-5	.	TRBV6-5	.	TGTGCCAGCAGAAAGACCGCTTCCGTTGAGACCCAGTACTTC	CASRKTASVETQYF
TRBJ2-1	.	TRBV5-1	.	TGCGCCAGCAGCTCGGGGGGACAGTCCTACAATGAGCAGTTCTTC	CASSSGGQSYNEQFF
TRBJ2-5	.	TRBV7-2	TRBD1	TGTGCCAGCAGCTTAGGGTTAGGGCGACAGGGTAGGGAGACCCAGTACTTC	CASSLGLGRQGRETQYF
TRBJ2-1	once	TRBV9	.	TGTGCCAGCAGCACAGGGGCCCTAGCGGCCTACAATGAGCAGTTCTTC	CASSTGALAAYNEQFF
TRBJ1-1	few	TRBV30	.	TGTGCCTGGAGTGTCTCGGGGAGGGGCGAGGTCACTGAAGCTTTCTTT	CAWSVSGRGEVTEAFF
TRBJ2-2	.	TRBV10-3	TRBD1	TGTGCCATCGGACAGGAGAGGAACACCGGGGAGCTGTTTTTT	CAIGQERNTGELFF
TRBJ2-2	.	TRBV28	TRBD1	TGTGCCAGCAGTTCGGGACAGTACCTGACCGGGGAGCTGTTTTTT	CASSSGQYLTGELFF
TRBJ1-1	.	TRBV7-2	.	TGTGCCAGCAGCGAGGTGAACACTGAAGCTTTCTTT	CASSEVNTEAFF
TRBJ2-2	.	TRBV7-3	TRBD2	TGTGCCAGCAGCAGGACTAGCGGGGAGCTGTTTTTT	CASSRTSGELFF
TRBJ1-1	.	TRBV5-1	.	TGCGCCAGCAGCTTGGAAGAAGTTAAGGCTTTCTTT	CASSLEEVKAFF
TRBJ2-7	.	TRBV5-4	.	TGTGCCAGCAGCTTGGACCAGACCTACGAGCAGTACTTC	CASSLDQTYEQYF
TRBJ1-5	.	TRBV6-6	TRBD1	TGTGCCAGCAGCCAGGGACAGGGGGCCGATCAGCCCCAGCATTTT	CASSQGQGADQPQHF
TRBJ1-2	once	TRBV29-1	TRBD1	TGCAGCGTTGACAGGGGGCGCTGGGGTGGCTACACCTTC	CSVDRGRWGGYTF
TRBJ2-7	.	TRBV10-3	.	TGTGCCATCAGTGAGTCGAATCCAGGGTCCAAAAACGAGCAGTACTTC	CAISESNPGSKNEQYF
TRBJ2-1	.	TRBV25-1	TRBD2	TGTGCCAGCAGTGGGGTGGGGAGGGGTGTCGATGAGCAGTTCTTC	CASSGVGRGVDEQFF
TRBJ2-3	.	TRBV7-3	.	TGTGCCAGCAGCCCTGCCTCAGCACCAGATACGCAGTATTTT	CASSPASAPDTQYF
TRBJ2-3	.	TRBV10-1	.	TGCGCCAGCAGTGAGTCTGCAGGGGGCACAGATACGCAGTATTTT	CASSESAGGTDTQYF
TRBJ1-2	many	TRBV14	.	TGTGCCAGCAGCAACTTTTTGACCGGGGGCTATGGCTACACCTTC	CASSNFLTGGYGYTF
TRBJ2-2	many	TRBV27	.	TGTGCCAGCAGCCGTAGGGACACCGGGGAGCTGTTTTTT	CASSRRDTGELFF
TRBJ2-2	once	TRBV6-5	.	TGTGCCAGCAGTTACATCGGGACTACCGGGGAGCTGTTTTTT	CASSYIGTTGELFF
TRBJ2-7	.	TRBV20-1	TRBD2	TGCAGTGCTAGTGCGGGAGACGCGCAGTACTTC	CSASAGDAQYF
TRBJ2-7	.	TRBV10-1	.	TGCGCCAGCAGTGTCTCCCGGGACTCCCAGTACGAGCAGTACTTC	CASSVSRDSQYEQYF
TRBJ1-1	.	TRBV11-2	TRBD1	TGTGCCAGCAGCCGGATCGGGACAGGGAGCACTGAAGCTTTCTTT	CASSRIGTGSTEAFF
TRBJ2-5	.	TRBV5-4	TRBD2	TGTGCCAGCAGCCTCGGGACTAGCTCCTCAGAGACCCAGTACTTC	CASSLGTSSSETQYF
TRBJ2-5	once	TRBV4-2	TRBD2	TGTGCCAGCAGCCAAGAACCCGCTAGCGGGAGGGTCAGGGAGACCCAGTACTTC	CASSQEPASGRVRETQYF
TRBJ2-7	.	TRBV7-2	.	TGTGCCAGCAGCCGAACACAAGCGGCTACCTACGAGCAGTACTTC	CASSRTQAATYEQYF
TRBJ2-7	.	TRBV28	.	TGTGCCAGCAGGTCAGGGGTCTACGAGCAGTACTTC	CASRSGVYEQYF
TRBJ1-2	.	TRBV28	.	TGTGCCAGCAGTTTATGGGGCTATGGCTACACCTTC	CASSLWGYGYTF
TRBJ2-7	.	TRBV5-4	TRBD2	TGTGCCAGCAGCTCTAAGCGGGAGCGGTCCTACGAGCAGTACTTC	CASSSKRERSYEQYF
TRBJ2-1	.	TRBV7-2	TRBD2	TGTGCCAGCAGCAGAGCTAGCGGGAGTAGGAATGAGCAGTTCTTC	CASSRASGSRNEQFF
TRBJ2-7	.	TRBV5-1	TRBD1	TGCGCCAGCAGCTCACGGGGACAGGCCTCGATTGACGAGCAGTACTTC	CASSSRGQASIDEQYF
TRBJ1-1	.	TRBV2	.	TGTGCCAGCAGTGAAGTAAGCGGCTACACTGAAGCTTTCTTT	CASSEVSGYTEAFF
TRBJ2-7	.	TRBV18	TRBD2	TGTGCCAGCTCACCACGTTCAGCGGGAGGTTCCTACGAGCAGTACTTC	CASSPRSAGGSYEQYF
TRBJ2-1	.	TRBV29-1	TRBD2	TGCAGCGTGGACACAACCCTAGCGGGAGGGCGTGATGAGCAGTTCTTC	CSVDTTLAGGRDEQFF
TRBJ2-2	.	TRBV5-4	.	TGTGCCAGCACTGACGGGATAACAGACGCCGGGGAGCTGTTTTTT	CASTDGITDAGELFF
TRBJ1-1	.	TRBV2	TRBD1	TGTGCCAGCAGTGGGAGGACAGGGAGAGTTGAAGCTTTCTTT	CASSGRTGRVEAFF
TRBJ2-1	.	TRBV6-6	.	TGTGCCAGCAGTTACTCAGTATCGGGGTTACTCAATGAGCAGTTCTTC	CASSYSVSGLLNEQFF
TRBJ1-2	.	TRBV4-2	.	TGTGCCAGCAGCCAAGAGGCAGGGTTGCCTGGGGTGGGCTACACCTTC	CASSQEAGLPGVGYTF
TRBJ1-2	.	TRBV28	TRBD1	TGTGCCAGCAGAACTACAGGGGGCTTCGATGGCTACACCTTC	CASRTTGGFDGYTF
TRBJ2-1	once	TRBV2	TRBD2	TGTGCCAGCAGGCCCCGGACTAGCGGGTCTTACAATGAGCAGTTCTTC	CASRPRTSGSYNEQFF
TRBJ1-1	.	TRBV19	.	TGTGCCATCAATCCGACGACAGGATCCACTGAAGCTTTCTTT	CAINPTTGSTEAFF
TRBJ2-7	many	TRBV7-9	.	TGTGCCAGCAGCCCGGGTCTGTACGAGCAGTACTTC	CASSPGLYEQYF
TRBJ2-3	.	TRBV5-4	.	TGTGCCAGCAGCTTGGGCCCACTAGTCGGAGGCACAGATACGCAGTATTTT	CASSLGPLVGGTDTQYF
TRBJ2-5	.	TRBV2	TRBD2	TGTGCCAGCAGTCTCCTAGCGGGAAGGGTAGAGACCCAGTACTTC	CASSLLAGRVETQYF
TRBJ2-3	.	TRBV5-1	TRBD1	TGCGCCAGCAGAACCACAGGGGGGAACACAGATACGCAGTATTTT	CASRTTGGNTDTQYF
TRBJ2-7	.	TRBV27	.	TGTGCCACCAAAAGGGCAGGGACGTCCTACGAGCAGTACTTC	CATKRAGTSYEQYF
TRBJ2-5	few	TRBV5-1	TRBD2	TGCGCCAGCAGCACGGGACTAGCGGTTCGAGAGACCCAGTACTTC	CASSTGLAVRETQYF
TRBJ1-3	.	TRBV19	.	TGTGCCAGTAGGGACAGTACTGGTAGAAACACCATATATTTT	CASRDSTGRNTIYF
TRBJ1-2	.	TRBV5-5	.	TGTGCCAGCAGCTTCGAAACCAACTATGGCTACACCTTC	CASSFETNYGYTF
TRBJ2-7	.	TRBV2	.	TGTGCCAGCAGTTCTAGAGCCTACGAGCAGTACTTC	CASSSRAYEQYF
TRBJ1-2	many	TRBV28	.	TGTGCCAGCAGCCGAGTTGGCTACACCTTC	CASSRVGYTF
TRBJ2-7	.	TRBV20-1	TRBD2	TGCAGTGTGGGCGGGAGCAACGAGCAGTACTTC	CSVGGSNEQYF
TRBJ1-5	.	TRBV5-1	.	TGCGCCAGCAGCTTGGTGGGCCGGGACAATCAGCCCCAGCATTTT	CASSLVGRDNQPQHF
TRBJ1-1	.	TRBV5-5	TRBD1	TGTGCCAGCAGCTTGTTGTGGGACAGTTTCCTCGGTGAAGCTTTCTTT	CASSLLWDSFLGEAFF
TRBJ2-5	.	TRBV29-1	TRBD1	TGCAGCGCCACGACCGACAGGGCGGTAGGAGAGACCCAGTACTTC	CSATTDRAVGETQYF